A single TCR beta chain is shown here with its context. Its specificity is unknown. The entry originates in a study of T cell responses to AZD1222 COVID-19 vaccine. Only in-frame clones appear in the TCRdb table, and some are missing; sequencing was by immunoSEQ multiplex PCR. Of tens of thousands of clones in the sample, around 90% were seen once. The study's findings and limits: In a largely white British group with more females than males, clonal diversity was possibly underestimated. At study baseline, merely roughly 6 AZD1222 recipients were seropositive. Following two doses of AZD1222, Spike-specific TCR breadth and depth rose.

Pooled samples include second doses given at about 4 or 12 weeks. The CDR3 loop spans 14 amino acids. Trimming at V came to 3 bases and at J to 6 bases, leaving 4 bases not matched to a gene. The germline V gene encodes CDR1 SGHNT and CDR2 YENEEA. The TCR comes from an adult who received the AZD1222 COVID-19 vaccine. The sequencing used peripheral blood, collected 28 days after the second AZD1222 dose. The V and J genes are TRBV11-3 and TRBJ2-2; TRBD1 matches at 7 bases. The CDR3 bases are TGTGCCAGCAGCTTTGGGACAGCTGCCGGGGAGCTGTTTTTT. Its protein product is CASSFGTAAGELFF. Combining the CDR3 with reference TRBV11-3 and TRBJ2-2 gives the whole variable domain EAGVVQSPRYKIIEKKQPVAFWCNPISGHNTLYWYLQNLGQGPELLIRYENEEAVDDSQLPKDRFSAERLKGVDSTLKIQPAELGDSAVYLCASSFGTAAGELFFGEGSRLTVL.